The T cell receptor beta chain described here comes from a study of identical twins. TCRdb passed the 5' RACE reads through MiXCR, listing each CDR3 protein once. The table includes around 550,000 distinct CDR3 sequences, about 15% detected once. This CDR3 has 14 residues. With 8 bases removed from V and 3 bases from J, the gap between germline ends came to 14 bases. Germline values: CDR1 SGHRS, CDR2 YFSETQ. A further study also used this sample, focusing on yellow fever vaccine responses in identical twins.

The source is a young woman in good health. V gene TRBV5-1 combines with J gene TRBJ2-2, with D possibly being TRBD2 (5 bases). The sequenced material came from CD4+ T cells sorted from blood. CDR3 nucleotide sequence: TGCGCCAGTTGTAAAGAGGGTTACACCGGGGAGCTGTTTTTT. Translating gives CASCKEGYTGELFF.